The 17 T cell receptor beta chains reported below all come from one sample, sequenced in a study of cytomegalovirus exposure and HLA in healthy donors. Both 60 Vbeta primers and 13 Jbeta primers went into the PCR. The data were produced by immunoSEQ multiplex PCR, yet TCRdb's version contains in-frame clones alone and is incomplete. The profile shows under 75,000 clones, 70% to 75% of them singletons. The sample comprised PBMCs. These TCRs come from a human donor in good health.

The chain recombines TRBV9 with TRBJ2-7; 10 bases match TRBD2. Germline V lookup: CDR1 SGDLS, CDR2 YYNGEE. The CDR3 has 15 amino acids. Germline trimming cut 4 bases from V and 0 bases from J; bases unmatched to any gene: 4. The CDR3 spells CASSSGTSVSYEQYF. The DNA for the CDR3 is TGTGCCAGCAGCTCCGGGACTAGCGTCTCCTACGAGCAGTACTTC.

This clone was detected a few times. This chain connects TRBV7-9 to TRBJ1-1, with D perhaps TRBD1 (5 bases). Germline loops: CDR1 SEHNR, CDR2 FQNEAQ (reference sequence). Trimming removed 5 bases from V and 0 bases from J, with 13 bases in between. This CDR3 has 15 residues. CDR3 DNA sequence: TGTGCCAGCAGCCCGAGACAGACCGTGAACACTGAAGCTTTCTTT. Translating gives CASSPRQTVNTEAFF.

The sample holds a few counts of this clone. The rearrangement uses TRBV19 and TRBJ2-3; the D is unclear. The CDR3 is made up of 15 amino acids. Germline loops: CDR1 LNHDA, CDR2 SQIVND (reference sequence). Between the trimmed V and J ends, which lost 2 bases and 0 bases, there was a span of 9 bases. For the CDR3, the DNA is TGTGCCAGTAGTATAACGGGTTCTAGCACAGATACGCAGTATTTT. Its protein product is CASSITGSSTDTQYF.

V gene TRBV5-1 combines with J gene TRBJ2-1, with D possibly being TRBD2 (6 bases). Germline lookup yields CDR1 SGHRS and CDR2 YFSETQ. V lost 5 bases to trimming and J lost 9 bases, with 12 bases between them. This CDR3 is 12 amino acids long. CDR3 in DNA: TGCGCCAGCAGTCAAAATAGCGGTGAGCAGTTCTTC. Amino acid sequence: CASSQNSGEQFF.

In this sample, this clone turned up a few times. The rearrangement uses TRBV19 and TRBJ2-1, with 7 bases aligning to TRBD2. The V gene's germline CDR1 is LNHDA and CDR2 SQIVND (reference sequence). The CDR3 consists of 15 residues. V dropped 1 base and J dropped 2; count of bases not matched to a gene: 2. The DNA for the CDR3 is TGTGCCAGTAGTATAGGCGGGAGTGCCTACAATGAGCAGTTCTTC. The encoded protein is CASSIGGSAYNEQFF.

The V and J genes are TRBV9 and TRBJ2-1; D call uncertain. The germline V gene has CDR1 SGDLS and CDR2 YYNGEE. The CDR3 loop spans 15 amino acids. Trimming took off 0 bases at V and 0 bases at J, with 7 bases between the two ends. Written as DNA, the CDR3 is TGTGCCAGCAGCGTAGATCCGGGCTCCTACAATGAGCAGTTCTTC. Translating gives CASSVDPGSYNEQFF.

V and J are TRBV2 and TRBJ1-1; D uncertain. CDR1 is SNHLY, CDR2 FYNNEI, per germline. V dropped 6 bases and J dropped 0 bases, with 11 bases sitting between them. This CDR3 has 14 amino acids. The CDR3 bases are TGTGCCAGCAGGGAAACTTTATTGAACACTGAAGCTTTCTTT. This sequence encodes CASRETLLNTEAFF.

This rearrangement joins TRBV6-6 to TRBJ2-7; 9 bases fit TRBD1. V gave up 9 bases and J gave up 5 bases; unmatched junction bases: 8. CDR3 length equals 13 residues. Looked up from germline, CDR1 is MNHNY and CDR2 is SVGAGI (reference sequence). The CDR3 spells CASRTGEGNEQYF. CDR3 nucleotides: TGTGCCAGTAGGACAGGGGAAGGGAACGAGCAGTACTTC.

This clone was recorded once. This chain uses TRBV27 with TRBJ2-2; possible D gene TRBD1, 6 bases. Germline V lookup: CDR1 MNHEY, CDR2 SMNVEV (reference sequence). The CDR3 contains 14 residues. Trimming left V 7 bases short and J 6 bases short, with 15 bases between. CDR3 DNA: TGTGCCAGCATTCCGAGGGGGTCATCCGGGGAGCTGTTTTTT. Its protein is CASIPRGSSGELFF.

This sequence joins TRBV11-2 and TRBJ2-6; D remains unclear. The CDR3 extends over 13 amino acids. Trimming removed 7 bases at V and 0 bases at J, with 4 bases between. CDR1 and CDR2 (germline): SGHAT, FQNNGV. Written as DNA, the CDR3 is TGTGCCAGCACCCTCTCTGGGGCCAACGTCCTGACTTTC. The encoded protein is CASTLSGANVLTF. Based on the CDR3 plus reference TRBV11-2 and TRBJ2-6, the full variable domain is EAGVAQSPRYKIIEKRQSVAFWCNPISGHATLYWYQQILGQGPKLLIQFQNNGVVDDSQLPKDRFSAERLKGVDSTLKIQPAKLEDSAVYLCASTLSGANVLTFGAGSRLTVL.

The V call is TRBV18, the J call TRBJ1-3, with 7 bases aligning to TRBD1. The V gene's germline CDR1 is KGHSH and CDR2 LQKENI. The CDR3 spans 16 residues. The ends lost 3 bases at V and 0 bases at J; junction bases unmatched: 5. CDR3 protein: CASSPGQAPSGNTIYF. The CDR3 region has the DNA TGTGCCAGCTCACCCGGACAGGCCCCCTCTGGAAACACCATATATTTT.

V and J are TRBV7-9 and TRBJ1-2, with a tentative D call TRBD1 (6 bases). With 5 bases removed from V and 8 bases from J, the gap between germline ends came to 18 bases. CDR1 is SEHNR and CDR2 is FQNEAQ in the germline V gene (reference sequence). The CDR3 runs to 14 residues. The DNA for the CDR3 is TGTGCCAGCAGCCCCTCTCGTGGACAGTCCGGCTACACCTTC. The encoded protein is CASSPSRGQSGYTF.

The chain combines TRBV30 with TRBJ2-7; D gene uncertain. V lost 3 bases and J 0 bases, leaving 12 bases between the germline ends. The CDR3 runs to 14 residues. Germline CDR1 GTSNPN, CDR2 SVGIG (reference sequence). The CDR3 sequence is CAWRESNLSYEQYF. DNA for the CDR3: TGTGCCTGGAGAGAGAGTAACCTCTCCTACGAGCAGTACTTC.

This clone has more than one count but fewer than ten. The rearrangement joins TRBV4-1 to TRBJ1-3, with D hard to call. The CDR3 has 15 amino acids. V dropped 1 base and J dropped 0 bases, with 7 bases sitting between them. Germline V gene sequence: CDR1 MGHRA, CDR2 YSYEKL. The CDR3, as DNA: TGCGCCAGCAGCCAAGGGGCTATCTCTGGAAACACCATATATTTT. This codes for CASSQGAISGNTIYF.

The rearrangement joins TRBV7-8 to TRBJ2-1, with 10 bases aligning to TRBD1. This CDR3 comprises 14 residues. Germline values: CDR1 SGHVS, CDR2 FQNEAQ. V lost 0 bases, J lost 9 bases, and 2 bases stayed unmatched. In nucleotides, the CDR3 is TGTGCCAGCAGCTTAGCGGGACAGGGGAGTGAGCAGTTCTTC. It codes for CASSLAGQGSEQFF.

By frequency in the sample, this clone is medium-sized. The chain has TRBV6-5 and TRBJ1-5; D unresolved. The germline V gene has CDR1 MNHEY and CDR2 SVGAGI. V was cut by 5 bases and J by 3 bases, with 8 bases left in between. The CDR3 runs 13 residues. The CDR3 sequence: CASSRGPNQPQHF. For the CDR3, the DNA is TGTGCCAGCAGTCGGGGTCCCAATCAGCCCCAGCATTTT.

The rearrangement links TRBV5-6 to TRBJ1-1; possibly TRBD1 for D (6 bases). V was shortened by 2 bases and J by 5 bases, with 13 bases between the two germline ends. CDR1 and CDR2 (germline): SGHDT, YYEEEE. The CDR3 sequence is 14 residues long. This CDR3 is CASSLKGGRTEAFF. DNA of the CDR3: TGTGCCAGCAGCTTAAAAGGGGGAAGGACTGAAGCTTTCTTT.